The 17 T cell receptor beta chains presented below share a single source sample, sequenced in a study of OX40 agonist ivuxolimab in advanced cancers. Produced via immunoSEQ multiplex PCR; TCRdb's table is partial and in-frame only. This repertoire shows about 48,000 clones, approximately 80% found once; its top ten account for roughly an eighth. The specimen was CD4+ or CD8+ T cells sorted from blood, collected in a trial of the OX40 agonist ivuxolimab. The source is an adult with an advanced solid tumor such as melanoma, head and neck, liver or kidney cancer.

This chain links TRBV7-2 with TRBJ1-2; no definite D call. Germline V CDR1 and CDR2: SGHTA, FQGNSA. CDR3 length equals 12 residues. Trimming cost V 3 bases and J 8 bases, with 10 bases left between them. For the CDR3, the DNA is TGTGCCAGCAGCTTTGTCGCCTCGGGCTACACCTTC. Protein sequence: CASSFVASGYTF. Complete variable domain (other parts from reference TRBV7-2 and TRBJ1-2): GAGVSQSPSNKVTEKGKDVELRCDPISGHTALYWYRQSLGQGLEFLIYFQGNSAPDKSGLPSDRFSAERTGGSVSTLTIQRTQQEDSAVYLCASSFVASGYTFGSGTRLTVV.

The CDR3 nucleotides are TGTGCAAGTCGCTTTGTCGACATCATCTATGGCTACACCTTC. It translates to CASRFVDIIYGYTF. The gene calls are TRBV12-2 and TRBJ1-2; TRBD1, the table's D call, was not compared with the DNA. TRBV12-2 is recorded as a pseudogene. CDR3 length equals 14 residues.

The chain couples TRBV28 to TRBJ2-7, with D unresolved. In germline, CDR1 is MDHEN, CDR2 SYDVKM. The V gene lost 4 bases and the J gene lost 0 bases, with 10 bases spanning the gap. The CDR3 is 14 residues long. The chain's CDR3 is CASSSQSFSYEQYV. As DNA, the CDR3 is TGTGCCAGCAGTTCTCAGTCGTTCTCCTACGAGCAGTACGTC.

This CDR3 is CASMQGGTEAFF. CDR3 sequence (DNA): TGTGCCAGCATGCAAGGGGGGACTGAAGCTTTCTTT. V usage is TRBV6-5 and J usage is TRBJ1-1; TRBD1 is a possible D gene (6 bases). In germline, CDR1 is MNHEY, CDR2 SVGAGI. The CDR3 runs 12 residues. V dropped 7 bases and J dropped 5 bases, with 11 bases sitting between them.

The chain is built from TRBV5-1 and TRBJ1-1, with D uncertain. Trimming took 0 bases from V and 2 from J, leaving 8 bases between them. Germline-derived CDR1 and CDR2 are SGHRS and YFSETQ. The CDR3 runs to 14 residues. CDR3 region: CASSLAGGNTEAFF. The CDR3 nucleotides are TGCGCCAGCAGCTTGGCGGGAGGTAACACTGAAGCTTTCTTT.

The genes are TRBV7-2 and TRBJ2-3, with 15 bases lining up with TRBD2. V lost 5 bases to trimming and J lost 0 bases; unmatched junction nucleotides: 6. The CDR3 consists of 18 residues. The V gene's germline CDR1 is SGHTA and CDR2 FQGNSA. The CDR3 nucleotides read TGTGCCAGCAGCACCGGGACTAGCGGGAGGCCGAGCACAGATACGCAGTATTTT. Its protein product is CASSTGTSGRPSTDTQYF.

The chain employs TRBV19 and TRBJ1-1; D gene uncertain. Germline CDR1 and CDR2: LNHDA and SQIVND (reference sequence). CDR3 size: 12 residues. Trimming cost V 10 bases and J 0 bases, with 9 bases left between them. CDR3 loop: CATRAMNTEAFF. CDR3 DNA: TGTGCCACAAGGGCCATGAACACTGAAGCTTTCTTT.

This rearrangement joins TRBV7-2 to TRBJ2-1; 11 nucleotides agree with TRBD2. Trimming removed 5 bases from V and 0 bases from J; junction bases left unmatched: 12. This CDR3 spans 19 amino acids. Germline V gene data show CDR1 as SGHTA and CDR2 as FQGNSA. CDR3 DNA: TGTGCCAGCAGCAGACCGGGACTAGCGGTATCCAGCTCCTACAATGAGCAGTTCTTC. The encoded protein is CASSRPGLAVSSSYNEQFF.

V and J are TRBV29-1 and TRBJ2-2, with 8 positions matching TRBD1. Germline CDR1 reads SQVTM; CDR2 reads ANQGSEA. This CDR3 spans 15 amino acids. The V gene end was trimmed by 5 bases and the J gene end by 0 bases; junction bases not matched to a gene: 5. As DNA, the CDR3 is TGCAGCGTTTCCCAGGGGGCTTCGAACACCGGGGAGCTGTTTTTT. Protein product: CSVSQGASNTGELFF.

This clone was recorded once. The chain has TRBV6-6 and TRBJ1-1; D call uncertain. V dropped 0 bases and J dropped 4 bases, with 12 bases sitting between them. The CDR3 is 15 amino acids. In germline, CDR1 is MNHNY, CDR2 SVGAGI (reference sequence). CDR3 sequence reads: CASSYSAEGTTEAFF. CDR3 coding DNA: TGTGCCAGCAGTTACTCGGCGGAGGGTACCACTGAAGCTTTCTTT.

The CDR3 nucleotides read TGTGCCAGTGGACTAGCGGGGGGCCAAGCCTACAATGAGCAGTTCTTC. This codes for CASGLAGGQAYNEQFF. The chain links TRBV14 to TRBJ2-1, with 14 bases aligning to TRBD2. This CDR3 spans 16 amino acids. Germline V gene data show CDR1 as SGHDN and CDR2 as FVKESK. The V gene end was trimmed by 9 bases and the J gene end by 2 bases; junction bases not matched to a gene: 6. The whole variable domain, remainder taken from reference TRBV14 and TRBJ2-1, is EAGVTQFPSHSVIEKGQTVTLRCDPISGHDNLYWYRRVMGKEIKFLLHFVKESKQDESGMPNNRFLAERTGGTYSTLKVQPAELEDSGVYFCASGLAGGQAYNEQFFGPGTRLTVL.

V gene TRBV4-2 combines with J gene TRBJ1-1, with a weak D call TRBD1 (5 bases). The CDR3 consists of 13 residues. The V gene lost 5 bases and the J gene lost 1 base, with 8 bases spanning the gap. In germline, CDR1 is LGHNA, CDR2 YNFKEQ. CDR3 sequence: CASSTTENTEAFF. The CDR3 region has the DNA TGTGCCAGCAGCACGACAGAGAACACTGAAGCTTTCTTT.

This chain connects TRBV5-1 to TRBJ2-3; 8 bases are a match to TRBD2. J was trimmed by 4 bases and V by 0 bases; bases with no gene match: 16. CDR3 length: 19 amino acids. Germline CDR1 reads SGHRS; CDR2 reads YFSETQ. CDR3 sequence (DNA): TGCGCCAGCAGCTTGGGTCTCTTTTCCAGCGGGAGTCTAGCAGATACGCAGTATTTT. Translated: CASSLGLFSSGSLADTQYF.

The CDR3 bases are TGTGCCAGCAGCTTATATACAGATACGCAGTATTTT. Translated, it gives CASSLYTDTQYF. The V and J genes are TRBV7-2 and TRBJ2-3; D not certain. The CDR3 is made up of 12 amino acids. V lost 2 bases and J 3 bases, leaving 3 bases between the germline ends. The germline V gene has CDR1 SGHTA and CDR2 FQGNSA.

The chain combines TRBV11-2 with TRBJ1-1; no definite D call. The CDR3 is 15 amino acids. Germline values: CDR1 SGHAT, CDR2 FQNNGV. V was trimmed by 1 base and J by 1 base, leaving 10 bases between them. CDR3 region: CASSLVGTQNTEAFF. CDR3 DNA: TGTGCCAGCAGCTTAGTCGGCACACAGAACACTGAAGCTTTCTTT.

This sequence joins TRBV4-1 and TRBJ1-4; no firm D call. The CDR3 is 14 amino acids. The germline gives CDR1 MGHRA, CDR2 YSYEKL. V was pared by 5 bases and J by 0 bases, with 7 bases between. The CDR3 sequence: CASSFTATNEKLFF. CDR3 bases: TGCGCCAGCAGCTTCACCGCAACTAATGAAAAACTGTTTTTT.

V gene TRBV7-8 combines with J gene TRBJ2-2; D gene unclear. The CDR3 sequence is 14 residues long. The germline CDR1 and CDR2 sequences are SGHVS and FQNEAQ. V was shortened by 4 bases and J by 6 bases, with 12 bases between the two germline ends. CDR3 in DNA: TGTGCCAGCAGCTACGGCAGTCCCCCCGGGGAGCTGTTTTTT. Residues: CASSYGSPPGELFF.